The 15 T cell receptor beta chains below all came from one sample that was sequenced in a study of beta chain features in type 1 diabetes. The authors reverse transcribed all of the isolated RNA, so sequencing captured expressed TCRB transcripts. Sequenced by immunoSEQ multiplex PCR; TCRdb stores in-frame clones only, minus some. The data contain 350,000 or so clones, roughly a fifth of them singletons. Input material: naive CD4+ T cells from blood. All receptors derive from a woman in her late teens or twenties in good health.

This clone was seen only a few times. The chain combines TRBV25-1 with TRBJ2-3; the D is unclear. V was pared by 1 base and J by 9 bases, with 5 bases between. The CDR3 has 11 residues. CDR1 is MGHDK, CDR2 SYGVNS, per germline. The CDR3 loop reads CASSELGTQYF. The CDR3, as DNA: TGTGCCAGCAGTGAATTGGGCACGCAGTATTTT. The full variable domain, with the rest looked up from reference TRBV25-1 and TRBJ2-3, is EADIYQTPRYLVIGTGKKITLECSQTMGHDKMYWYQQDPGMELHLIHYSYGVNSTEKGDLSSESTVSRIRTEHFPLTLESARPSHTSQYLCASSELGTQYFGPGTRLTVL.

In this sample, this clone turned up a few times. The chain is built from TRBV19 and TRBJ2-6; no clear D gene. The V gene lost 1 base and the J gene lost 2 bases, with 6 bases spanning the gap. The CDR3 length is 15 residues. Germline V gives CDR1 LNHDA, CDR2 SQIVND (reference sequence). CDR3 residues: CASSIASAGANVLTF. The CDR3, as DNA: TGTGCCAGTAGTATAGCCTCGGCTGGGGCCAACGTCCTGACTTTC.

In this sample, this clone turned up a few times. This chain's CDR3 is CASTSGTNYGYTF. CDR3 sequence (DNA): TGTGCCAGCACGTCAGGTACCAACTATGGCTACACCTTC. V is TRBV27 and J is TRBJ1-2; no clear D gene. Trimming cost V 7 bases and J 2 bases, with 11 bases left between them. Germline V gene sequence: CDR1 MNHEY, CDR2 SMNVEV (reference sequence). CDR3 size: 13 residues.

The chain has TRBV30 and TRBJ1-1, with D unclear. With 8 bases removed from V and 1 base from J, the gap between germline ends came to 11 bases. The CDR3 contains 12 residues. CDR1 and CDR2 (germline): GTSNPN, SVGIG (reference sequence). The chain's CDR3 is CALIPRNTEAFF. The CDR3 bases are TGTGCCCTGATCCCTAGGAACACTGAAGCTTTCTTT.

The J gene is TRBJ2-5, the V gene TRBV5-1, with no clear D. Germline V gene data show CDR1 as SGHRS and CDR2 as YFSETQ. Deletions cut 4 bases from V and 2 bases from J, with 9 bases between. The CDR3 spans 13 residues. As DNA, the CDR3 is TGCGCCAGCAGCCCCTTTCAGCAAGAGACCCAGTACTTC. Its translation: CASSPFQQETQYF.

The V and J genes are TRBV6-5 and TRBJ2-7, with 9 nucleotides matching TRBD2. The germline V gene encodes CDR1 MNHEY and CDR2 SVGAGI. J lost 1 base, V lost 5 bases, and 6 bases had no gene match. There are 15 residues in the CDR3. The CDR3 loop is CASSRLAVHSYEQYF. CDR3 DNA sequence: TGTGCCAGCAGTAGACTAGCGGTACATTCCTACGAGCAGTACTTC.

Here the CDR3 DNA reads TGCGCCAGCAGTCCAAGATCCCCCCGGGATACGCAGTATTTT. This gives the protein CASSPRSPRDTQYF. The chain joins TRBV4-1 to TRBJ2-3; D not certain. The CDR3 consists of 14 residues. Trimming pared 6 bases from V and 6 bases from J, leaving 16 bases between. Germline V gives CDR1 MGHRA, CDR2 YSYEKL.

This clone was found a few times. This chain uses TRBV4-1 with TRBJ2-4; 8 nucleotides agree with TRBD2. Germline lookup yields CDR1 MGHRA and CDR2 YSYEKL. J was trimmed by 14 bases and V by 0 bases; bases with no gene match: 6. CDR3 length: 13 amino acids. CDR3 in amino acids: CASSQDHGSGKYF. As DNA, the CDR3 is TGCGCCAGCAGCCAAGATCACGGTAGCGGGAAGTACTTC.

Only a few counts were recorded for this clone. J is TRBJ2-7 and V is TRBV6-6; D uncertain. The V gene lost 4 bases and the J gene lost 2 bases, with 6 bases spanning the gap. The germline CDR1 and CDR2 sequences are MNHNY and SVGAGI (reference sequence). The CDR3 is 12 residues long. The CDR3 bases are TGTGCCAGCAGTTCAGTTACCTACGAGCAGTACTTC. Translated, it gives CASSSVTYEQYF.

A few counts support this clone. The J gene is TRBJ1-2, the V gene TRBV5-6; D possibly corresponds to TRBD1 (5 bases). The V end was cut by 1 base, the J end by 8 bases, with 15 bases between. This CDR3 is 14 amino acids long. The germline V gene has CDR1 SGHDT and CDR2 YYEEEE. Here the CDR3 DNA reads TGTGCCAGCAGCTTGCCGTCCGGGGGAGACGGCTACACCTTC. This sequence encodes CASSLPSGGDGYTF.

This chain joins TRBV27 and TRBJ2-5; TRBD2 agrees at 9 bases. V was clipped by 6 bases and J by 5 bases; unmatched bases: 10. The CDR3 is 15 residues long. CDR1 is MNHEY, CDR2 SMNVEV, per germline (reference sequence). The CDR3 loop reads CASSGTSIGHETQYF. The CDR3 DNA is TGTGCCAGCAGCGGGACTAGCATTGGTCATGAGACCCAGTACTTC.

Only a few counts were recorded for this clone. V and J are TRBV6-5 and TRBJ2-1, with 9 bases matching TRBD1. Unmatched junction bases numbered 11, after V lost 6 bases and J lost 8 bases. The CDR3 is 15 residues long. Per germline, CDR1 MNHEY and CDR2 SVGAGI. This CDR3 reads CASSSPGQGIYEQFF. DNA for the CDR3: TGTGCCAGCAGCTCACCGGGACAGGGAATTTATGAGCAGTTCTTC.

J is TRBJ2-1 and V is TRBV5-1; 8 nucleotides match TRBD1. The CDR3 covers 16 residues. Germline CDR1 SGHRS, CDR2 YFSETQ. Germline trimming cut 4 bases from V and 3 bases from J; bases unmatched to any gene: 9. CDR3 sequence: CASSPDPGGDYNEQFF. Here the CDR3 DNA reads TGCGCCAGCAGCCCCGATCCAGGGGGCGACTACAATGAGCAGTTCTTC. Variable domain in full (rest from reference TRBV5-1 and TRBJ2-1): KAGVTQTPRYLIKTRGQQVTLSCSPISGHRSVSWYQQTPGQGLQFLFEYFSETQRNKGNFPGRFSGRQFSNSRSEMNVSTLELGDSALYLCASSPDPGGDYNEQFFGPGTRLTVL.

This clone was counted only a few times. Other DNA sequences in this specimen translate into the identical CDR3. The V call is TRBV2, the J call TRBJ2-3; 11 bases agree with TRBD2. With 6 bases clipped from V and 3 bases from J, the junction kept 5 bases outside the gene matches. Germline V CDR1 and CDR2: SNHLY, FYNNEI. CDR3 length: 15 residues. In DNA, the CDR3 is TGTGCCAGCAGGGAACTAGCGGGAGTTACAGATACGCAGTATTTT. Its protein is CASRELAGVTDTQYF.

This chain joins TRBV13 and TRBJ1-4; 10 bases are a match to TRBD1. Germline V gene data show CDR1 as PRHDT and CDR2 as FYEKMQ (reference sequence). V was clipped by 1 base and J by 5 bases; unmatched bases: 4. The CDR3 sequence is 16 residues long. The CDR3 bases are TGTGCCAGCAGCTTAGCTACGACAGGGGGCAATGAAAAACTGTTTTTT. Its protein is CASSLATTGGNEKLFF.